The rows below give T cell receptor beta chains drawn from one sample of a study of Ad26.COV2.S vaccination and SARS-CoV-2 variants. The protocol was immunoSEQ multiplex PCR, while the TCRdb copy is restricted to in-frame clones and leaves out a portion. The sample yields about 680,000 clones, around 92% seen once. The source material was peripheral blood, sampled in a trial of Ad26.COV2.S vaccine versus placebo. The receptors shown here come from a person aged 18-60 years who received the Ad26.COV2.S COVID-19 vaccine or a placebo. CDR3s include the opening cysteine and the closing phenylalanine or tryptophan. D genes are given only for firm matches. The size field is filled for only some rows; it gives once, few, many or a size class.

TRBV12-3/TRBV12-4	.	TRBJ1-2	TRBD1	CASSMTGYGYTF	TGTGCCAGCAGTATGACAGGGTATGGCTACACCTTC
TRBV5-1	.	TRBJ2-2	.	CASSLLGTGELFF	TGCGCCAGCAGCTTGTTGGGAACCGGGGAGCTGTTTTTT
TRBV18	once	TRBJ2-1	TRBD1	CASSPRDSSYNEQFF	TGTGCCAGCTCACCTAGGGACAGTTCCTACAATGAGCAGTTCTTC
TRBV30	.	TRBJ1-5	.	CAWSVVGSQPQHF	TGTGCCTGGAGTGTAGTGGGTTCCCAGCCCCAGCATTTT
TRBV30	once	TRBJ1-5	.	CAWSGRGNQPQHF	TGTGCCTGGAGCGGGAGAGGCAATCAGCCCCAGCATTTT
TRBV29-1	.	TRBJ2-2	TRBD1	CSVEVPGQGRAGELFF	TGCAGCGTTGAAGTTCCGGGACAGGGACGGGCCGGGGAGCTGTTTTTT
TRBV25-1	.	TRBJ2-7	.	CASSGTGPHEQYF	TGTGCCAGCAGTGGCACAGGGCCACACGAGCAGTACTTC
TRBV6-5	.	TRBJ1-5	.	CASSYSAGGQPQHF	TGTGCCAGCAGTTACTCGGCCGGCGGTCAGCCCCAGCATTTT
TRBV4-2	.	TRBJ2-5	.	CASSQANAAQETQYF	TGTGCCAGCAGCCAAGCCAACGCAGCCCAAGAGACCCAGTACTTC
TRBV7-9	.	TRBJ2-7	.	CASSQEYEQYF	TGTGCCAGCAGCCAAGAATACGAGCAGTACTTC
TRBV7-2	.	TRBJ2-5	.	CASSPQPALAYSRKETQYF	TGTGCCAGCAGCCCCCAGCCAGCCCTGGCGTACAGCCGAAAAGAGACCCAGTACTTC
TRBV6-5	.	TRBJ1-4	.	CATKPGLTNEKLFF	TGTGCCACTAAGCCGGGACTGACTAATGAAAAACTGTTTTTT
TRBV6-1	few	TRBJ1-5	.	CASSEFAREGQPQHF	TGTGCCAGCAGTGAATTTGCCAGGGAGGGACAGCCCCAGCATTTT
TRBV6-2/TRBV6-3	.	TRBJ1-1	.	CASSLPLRSMNTEAFF	TGTGCCAGCAGTTTACCCCTAAGGAGCATGAACACTGAAGCTTTCTTT
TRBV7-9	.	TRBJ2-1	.	CASSPPGGAENEQFF	TGTGCCAGCAGCCCCCCAGGGGGGGCTGAGAATGAGCAGTTCTTC
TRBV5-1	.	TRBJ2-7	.	CASRGTSSYEQYF	TGCGCCAGCAGGGGCACGAGCTCCTACGAGCAGTACTTC
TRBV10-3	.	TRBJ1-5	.	CAIRVGANQPQHF	TGTGCCATCAGGGTGGGAGCCAATCAGCCCCAGCATTTT
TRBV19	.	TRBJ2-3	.	CASSTARGTPGNTQYF	TGTGCCAGTAGTACCGCAAGGGGGACCCCTGGGAATACGCAGTATTTT
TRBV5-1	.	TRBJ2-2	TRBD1	CASSGTGQGANTGELFF	TGCGCCAGCAGCGGAACGGGACAGGGGGCTAACACCGGGGAGCTGTTTTTT
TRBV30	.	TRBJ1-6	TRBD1	CAYNLGQAGNSPLHF	TGTGCCTACAACCTAGGACAGGCTGGAAATTCACCCCTCCACTTT
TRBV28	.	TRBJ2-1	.	CASSLGTLNEQFF	TGTGCCAGCAGTTTGGGGACTCTCAATGAGCAGTTCTTC
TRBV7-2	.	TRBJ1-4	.	CASSLDGSFNEKLFF	TGTGCCAGCAGCTTAGACGGATCTTTCAATGAAAAACTGTTTTTT
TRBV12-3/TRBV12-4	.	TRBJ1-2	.	CASRGDRRGYTF	TGTGCCAGCAGAGGGGACCGGAGGGGCTACACCTTC
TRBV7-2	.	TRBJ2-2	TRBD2	CASSLDGLAANTGELFF	TGTGCCAGCAGCTTAGACGGACTAGCGGCGAACACCGGGGAGCTGTTTTTT
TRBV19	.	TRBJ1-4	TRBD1	CASSIAGTGYRFF	TGTGCCAGTAGTATCGCCGGGACAGGGTACAGGTTTTTT
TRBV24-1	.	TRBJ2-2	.	CATKHTNTGELFF	TGTGCCACCAAACACACCAACACCGGGGAGCTGTTTTTT
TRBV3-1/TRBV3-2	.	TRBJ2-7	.	CASSQGDYEQYF	TGTGCCAGCAGCCAGGGGGATTACGAGCAGTACTTC
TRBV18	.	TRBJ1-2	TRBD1	CASSPGDSRIRGYTF	TGTGCCAGCTCACCAGGGGACAGTCGGATACGTGGCTACACCTTC